The rows below give T cell receptor beta chains drawn from one sample of a study of vaccination and CD4 T cells after COVID-19. Their cognate antigens are unknown. TCRdb re-called the PCR reads through MiXCR, storing one row per CDR3 protein. This sample has some 15,000 distinct CDR3 sequences; approximately 60% occur once, and the top ten carry around a tenth. Sequenced: CD4+ T cells from blood, cultured in vitro. These receptor sequences come from a human donor who had recovered from COVID-19. The CDR3 runs from the conserved cysteine through the conserved F or W. The D gene is left open where the match is weak. Some rows have no size entry. The others give once, few or many, or a class for an expanded clone.

v_gene	abundance	d_gene	len	j_gene	CDR3aa	CDR3nt
TRBV19	NA	NA	15	TRBJ1-5	CASSPLQEGNQPQHF	TGTGCCAGTTCCCCCCTACAGGAGGGCAATCAGCCCCAGCATTTT
TRBV27	NA	NA	14	TRBJ1-1	CASSPRGRNTEAFF	TGTGCCAGCAGTCCAAGGGGACGGAACACTGAAGCTTTCTTT
TRBV5-1	NA	TRBD1	15	TRBJ1-1	CASSSTGGWDTEAFF	TGCGCCAGCAGCTCGACAGGGGGGTGGGACACTGAAGCTTTCTTT
TRBV2	NA	NA	15	TRBJ2-7	CASHSGRGHGSEQYF	TGTGCCAGCCATTCAGGGCGGGGTCACGGATCCGAGCAGTACTTC
TRBV6-2/TRBV6-3	few	NA	15	TRBJ1-5	CASSYRTVPEGPQHF	TGTGCCAGCAGTTACCGGACAGTGCCTGAGGGGCCCCAGCATTTT
TRBV20-1	NA	NA	20	TRBJ2-3	CSAYSGGTGRRGPGADTQYF	TGCAGTGCTTACTCCGGGGGGACCGGTCGGAGGGGGCCAGGGGCGGATACGCAGTATTTT
TRBV6-2/TRBV6-3	few	NA	13	TRBJ1-5	CASSYGPGQPQHF	TGTGCCAGCAGTTACGGACCAGGCCAGCCCCAGCATTTT
TRBV20-1	NA	TRBD1	14	TRBJ1-5	CSARDRQGDQPQHF	TGCAGTGCAAGAGATCGACAGGGCGATCAGCCCCAGCATTTT
TRBV19	NA	TRBD1	16	TRBJ2-1	CASSTRDRGTYNEQFF	TGTGCCAGTAGTACCCGGGACAGGGGGACCTACAATGAGCAGTTCTTC
TRBV11-2	NA	NA	13	TRBJ2-3	CASTLRETDTQYF	TGTGCCAGCACCTTAAGGGAGACAGATACGCAGTATTTT
TRBV19	NA	NA	14	TRBJ2-5	CASSMGDMVETQYF	TGTGCCAGTAGTATGGGGGATATGGTAGAGACCCAGTACTTC
TRBV12-3/TRBV12-4	NA	NA	15	TRBJ2-2	CASSPDNRGAGELFF	TGTGCCAGCAGCCCGGACAATAGGGGGGCCGGGGAGCTGTTTTTT
TRBV19	NA	NA	13	TRBJ1-2	CASSIGTAYGYTF	TGTGCCAGTAGTATCGGGACTGCCTATGGCTACACCTTC
TRBV27	NA	NA	14	TRBJ2-7	CASSRSRVPLEQYF	TGTGCCAGCAGTCGGAGTAGGGTACCCCTCGAGCAGTACTTC
TRBV24-1	few	NA	12	TRBJ1-2	CATSESGYGYTF	TGTGCCACCAGTGAGTCCGGCTATGGCTACACCTTC
TRBV20-1	few	TRBD1	14	TRBJ1-1	CSATTGRDNTEAFF	TGCAGTGCTACGACAGGGAGGGACAACACTGAAGCTTTCTTT
TRBV20-1	NA	NA	17	TRBJ1-4	CSAPKGGALAANEKLFF	TGCAGTGCACCGAAGGGGGGGGCGTTAGCGGCTAATGAAAAACTGTTTTTT
TRBV2	NA	TRBD1	14	TRBJ2-7	CASIERDSFYEQYF	TGTGCCAGCATCGAACGGGACAGTTTCTACGAGCAGTACTTC
TRBV6-1	NA	NA	15	TRBJ1-2	CASRREQGYSYGYTF	TGTGCCAGCAGGCGCGAACAGGGTTATAGCTATGGCTACACCTTC
TRBV6-1	NA	TRBD1	15	TRBJ1-3	CASSDSGGYGNTIYF	TGTGCCAGCAGTGACTCAGGGGGCTATGGAAACACCATATATTTT
TRBV2	NA	NA	15	TRBJ2-7	CASSQAGLSSYEQYF	TGTGCCAGCAGCCAAGCGGGCTTGAGCTCCTACGAGCAGTACTTC
TRBV2	NA	NA	15	TRBJ2-1	CACTRGASSYNEQFF	TGTGCATGCACACGAGGGGCAAGCTCCTACAATGAGCAGTTCTTC
TRBV7-2	NA	NA	12	TRBJ2-1	CASSLDHDEQFF	TGTGCCAGCAGCTTAGATCATGATGAGCAGTTCTTC
TRBV7-9	once	NA	11	TRBJ2-1	CASNPFNEQFF	TGTGCTAGCAACCCCTTCAATGAGCAGTTCTTC
TRBV6-2/TRBV6-3	NA	TRBD1	16	TRBJ2-7	CASRFRTGGFSHEQYF	TGTGCCAGCAGATTTAGAACAGGGGGCTTTAGCCACGAGCAGTACTTC
TRBV2	NA	NA	14	TRBJ2-3	CASDIWGSTDTQYF	TGTGCCAGCGATATTTGGGGAAGCACAGATACGCAGTATTTT
TRBV20-1	NA	NA	13	TRBJ2-5	CSATGQQQETQYF	TGCAGTGCTACAGGACAGCAACAAGAGACCCAGTACTTC
TRBV7-8	once	NA	16	TRBJ1-5	CASKESRLGGNQPQHF	TGTGCCAGCAAAGAGTCCCGGCTGGGCGGCAATCAGCCCCAGCATTTT
TRBV28	few	TRBD1	17	TRBJ1-6	CASNFPPGQGPNSPLHF	TGTGCCAGCAACTTTCCTCCGGGACAGGGACCTAATTCACCCCTCCACTTT
TRBV20-1	NA	NA	15	TRBJ1-5	CSAPWGLQSNQPQHF	TGCAGTGCCCCTTGGGGACTGCAAAGCAATCAGCCCCAGCATTTT
TRBV7-3	NA	NA	16	TRBJ2-1	CASSLTGGRSYNEQFF	TGTGCCAGCAGCTTAACTGGCGGGCGATCCTACAATGAGCAGTTCTTC
TRBV19	NA	TRBD1	16	TRBJ2-3	CASSPAPGQFTDTQYF	TGTGCCAGTAGCCCCGCCCCGGGACAGTTCACAGATACGCAGTATTTT
TRBV6-1	NA	NA	13	TRBJ1-2	CASSRGPGEGYTF	TGTGCCAGCAGTCGCGGGCCGGGGGAGGGCTACACCTTC
TRBV20-1	NA	NA	15	TRBJ2-4	CSARDAGGAKNIQYF	TGCAGTGCTAGAGATGCAGGGGGGGCCAAAAACATTCAGTACTTC
TRBV7-2	NA	NA	12	TRBJ1-2	CASSLRTEDYTF	TGTGCCAGCAGCCTACGGACAGAGGACTACACCTTC
TRBV27	NA	NA	13	TRBJ2-2	CASRNRNTGELFF	TGTGCCAGCAGAAATAGAAACACCGGGGAGCTGTTTTTT
TRBV20-1	NA	TRBD1	14	TRBJ2-5	CSARMWTGGWTQYF	TGCAGTGCTAGAATGTGGACAGGGGGCTGGACCCAGTACTTC
TRBV28	few	TRBD1	14	TRBJ1-5	CASSGQRGRGPQHF	TGTGCCAGCAGTGGACAAAGGGGGCGAGGGCCCCAGCATTTT
TRBV29-1	NA	NA	13	TRBJ1-2	CSVAASGLSGYTF	TGCAGCGTTGCCGCCTCGGGTCTCTCTGGCTACACCTTC
TRBV7-9	few	NA	13	TRBJ1-6	CASSSDPTSPLHF	TGTGCCAGCAGCTCAGACCCTACCTCACCCCTCCACTTT
TRBV2	NA	NA	13	TRBJ2-7	CASSLTLSYEQYF	TGTGCCAGCAGTCTGACTCTTTCCTACGAGCAGTACTTC
TRBV7-3	NA	NA	13	TRBJ1-1	CASSPGGQGEAFF	TGTGCCAGCAGCCCAGGAGGCCAGGGTGAAGCTTTCTTT
TRBV6-2/TRBV6-3	NA	NA	13	TRBJ2-5	CASSLGEEETQYF	TGTGCCAGCAGCCTCGGCGAGGAGGAGACCCAGTACTTC
TRBV27	NA	NA	13	TRBJ2-1	CASSFPPYNEQFF	TGTGCCAGCAGTTTCCCCCCCTACAATGAGCAGTTCTTC
TRBV15	few	TRBD1	14	TRBJ1-5	CATRPGQEEQPQHF	TGTGCCACTCGCCCTGGACAGGAAGAACAGCCCCAGCATTTT
TRBV7-9	few	NA	12	TRBJ1-2	CASSLTPYGYTF	TGTGCCAGCAGCCTGACACCCTATGGCTACACCTTC
TRBV19	NA	NA	13	TRBJ1-3	CASRAGVGNTIYF	TGTGCCAGTCGTGCGGGGGTCGGAAACACCATATATTTT
TRBV6-1	NA	TRBD1	17	TRBJ1-1	CASRKTAGQGARMQAFF	TGTGCCAGCAGAAAAACTGCGGGACAGGGGGCGCGAATGCAAGCTTTCTTT
TRBV18	NA	NA	14	TRBJ1-2	CASSDDRLPYGYTF	TGTGCCAGCTCAGACGACAGGCTCCCCTATGGCTACACCTTC
TRBV2	NA	NA	14	TRBJ1-5	CASSERETGQPQHF	TGTGCCAGCAGTGAGCGGGAGACGGGTCAGCCCCAGCATTTT
TRBV6-5	few	NA	12	TRBJ1-2	CASSYGFYGYTF	TGTGCCAGCAGTTACGGCTTCTATGGCTACACCTTC
TRBV20-1	NA	NA	12	TRBJ1-1	CSARGGGEGAFF	TGCAGTGCTAGAGGGGGGGGTGAGGGCGCTTTCTTT
TRBV27	NA	TRBD2	15	TRBJ2-1	CASSLSGTSSHEQFF	TGTGCCAGCAGTTTATCCGGGACTAGTTCCCATGAGCAGTTCTTC
TRBV6-5	NA	TRBD2	15	TRBJ2-5	CASSYSSLAGETQYF	TGTGCCAGCAGTTACTCGTCACTAGCGGGAGAGACCCAGTACTTC